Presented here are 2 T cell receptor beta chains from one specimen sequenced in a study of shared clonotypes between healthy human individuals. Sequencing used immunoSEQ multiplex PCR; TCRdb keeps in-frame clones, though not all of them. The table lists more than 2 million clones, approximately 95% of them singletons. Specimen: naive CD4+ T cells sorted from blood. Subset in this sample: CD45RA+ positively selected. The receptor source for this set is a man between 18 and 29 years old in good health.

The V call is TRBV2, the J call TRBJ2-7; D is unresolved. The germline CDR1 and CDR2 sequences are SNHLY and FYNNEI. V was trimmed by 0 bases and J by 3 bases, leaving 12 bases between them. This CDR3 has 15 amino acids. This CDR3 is CASSEALGFGYEQYF. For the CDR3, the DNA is TGTGCCAGCAGTGAAGCTCTCGGGTTCGGCTACGAGCAGTACTTC.

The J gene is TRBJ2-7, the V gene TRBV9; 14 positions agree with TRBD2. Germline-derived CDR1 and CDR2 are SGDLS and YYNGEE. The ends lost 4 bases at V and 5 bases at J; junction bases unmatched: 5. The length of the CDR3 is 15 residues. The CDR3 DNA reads TGTGCCAGCAGCCCGACTAGCGGGAGGGCCCACGAGCAGTACTTC. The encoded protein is CASSPTSGRAHEQYF.